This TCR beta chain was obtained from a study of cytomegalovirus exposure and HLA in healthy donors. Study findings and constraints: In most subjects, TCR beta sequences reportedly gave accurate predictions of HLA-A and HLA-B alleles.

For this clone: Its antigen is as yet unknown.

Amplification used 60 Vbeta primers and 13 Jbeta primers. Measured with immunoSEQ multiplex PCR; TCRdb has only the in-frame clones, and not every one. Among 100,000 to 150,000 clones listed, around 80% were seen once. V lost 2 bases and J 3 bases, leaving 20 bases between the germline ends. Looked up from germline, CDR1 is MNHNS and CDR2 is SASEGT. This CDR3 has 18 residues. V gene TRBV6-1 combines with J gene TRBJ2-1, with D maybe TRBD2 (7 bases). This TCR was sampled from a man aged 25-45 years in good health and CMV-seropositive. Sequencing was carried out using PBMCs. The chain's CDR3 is CASSEREGGAVFYNEQFF. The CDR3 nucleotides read TGTGCCAGCAGTGAAAGAGAGGGGGGGGCGGTTTTCTACAATGAGCAGTTCTTC.